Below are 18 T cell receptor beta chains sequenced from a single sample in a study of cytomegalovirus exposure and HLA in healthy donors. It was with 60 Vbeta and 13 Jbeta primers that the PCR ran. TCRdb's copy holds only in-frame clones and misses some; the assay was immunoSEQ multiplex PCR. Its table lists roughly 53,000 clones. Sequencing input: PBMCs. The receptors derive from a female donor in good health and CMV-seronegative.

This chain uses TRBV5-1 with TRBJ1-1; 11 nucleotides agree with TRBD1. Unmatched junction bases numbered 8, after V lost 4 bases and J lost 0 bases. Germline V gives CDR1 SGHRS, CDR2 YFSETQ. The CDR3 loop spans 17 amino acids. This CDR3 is CASSRSGQGALNTEAFF. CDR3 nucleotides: TGCGCCAGCAGCCGCTCCGGACAGGGGGCGCTGAACACTGAAGCTTTCTTT.

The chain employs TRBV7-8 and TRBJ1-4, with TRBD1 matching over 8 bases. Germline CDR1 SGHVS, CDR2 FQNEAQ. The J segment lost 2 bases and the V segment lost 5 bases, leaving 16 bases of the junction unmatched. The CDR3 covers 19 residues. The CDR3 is CASSLSGTGRLRTNEKLFF. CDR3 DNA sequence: TGTGCCAGCAGCCTGTCCGGGACAGGTAGATTGCGCACTAATGAAAAACTGTTTTTT.

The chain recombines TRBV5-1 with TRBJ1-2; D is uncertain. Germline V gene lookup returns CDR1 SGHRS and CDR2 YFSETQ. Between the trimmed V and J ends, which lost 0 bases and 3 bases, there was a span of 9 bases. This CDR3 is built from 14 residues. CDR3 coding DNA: TGCGCCAGCAGCTTGGGGAAGGCGGACTATGGCTACACCTTC. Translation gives CASSLGKADYGYTF.

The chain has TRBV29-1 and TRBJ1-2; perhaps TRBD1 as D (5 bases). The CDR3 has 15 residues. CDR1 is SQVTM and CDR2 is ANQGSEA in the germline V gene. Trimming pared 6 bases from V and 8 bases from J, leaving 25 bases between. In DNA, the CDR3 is TGCAGCGTAGGGGCGGGAAGTCGGGGTTTTTGGGGCTACACCTTC. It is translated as CSVGAGSRGFWGYTF.

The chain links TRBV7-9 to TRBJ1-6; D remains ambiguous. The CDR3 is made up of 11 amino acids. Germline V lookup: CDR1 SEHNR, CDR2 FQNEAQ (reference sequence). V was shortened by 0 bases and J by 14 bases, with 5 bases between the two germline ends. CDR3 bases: TGTGCCAGCAGCTTAGCCGCGACCCTCCACTTT. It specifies CASSLAATLHF.

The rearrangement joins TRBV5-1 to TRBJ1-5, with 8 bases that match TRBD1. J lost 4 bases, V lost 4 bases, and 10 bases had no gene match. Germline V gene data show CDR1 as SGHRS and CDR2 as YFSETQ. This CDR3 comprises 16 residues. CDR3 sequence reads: CASSPYPGQGNQPQHF. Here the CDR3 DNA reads TGCGCCAGCAGCCCCTACCCCGGACAGGGTAATCAGCCCCAGCATTTT.

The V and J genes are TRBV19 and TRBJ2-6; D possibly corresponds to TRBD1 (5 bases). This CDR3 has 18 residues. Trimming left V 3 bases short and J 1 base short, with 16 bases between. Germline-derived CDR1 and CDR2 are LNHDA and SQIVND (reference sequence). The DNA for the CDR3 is TGTGCCAGTAGTATCCGCTGGGGCCCAGGGTCTGGGGCCAACGTCCTGACTTTC. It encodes CASSIRWGPGSGANVLTF.

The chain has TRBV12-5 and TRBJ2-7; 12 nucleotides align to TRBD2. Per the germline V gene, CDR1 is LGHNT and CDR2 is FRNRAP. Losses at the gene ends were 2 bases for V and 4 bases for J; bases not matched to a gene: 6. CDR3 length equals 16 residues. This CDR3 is CASGLLGTSGPYEQYF. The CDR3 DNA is TGTGCTAGTGGTTTGCTCGGGACTAGCGGGCCGTACGAGCAGTACTTC. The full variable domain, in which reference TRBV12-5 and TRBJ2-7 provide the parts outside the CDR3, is DARVTQTPRHKVTEMGQEVTMRCQPILGHNTVFWYRQTMMQGLELLAYFRNRAPLDDSGMPKDRFSAEMPDATLATLKIQPSEPRDSAVYFCASGLLGTSGPYEQYFGPGTRLTVT.

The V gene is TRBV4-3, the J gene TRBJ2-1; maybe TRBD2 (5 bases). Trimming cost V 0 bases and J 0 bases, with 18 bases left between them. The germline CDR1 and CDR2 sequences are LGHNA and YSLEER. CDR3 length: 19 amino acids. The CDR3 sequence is CASSQDEGWYSSSYNEQFF. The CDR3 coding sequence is TGCGCCAGCAGCCAAGATGAGGGATGGTACTCTAGCTCCTACAATGAGCAGTTCTTC.

The CDR3 region has the DNA TGTGCCAGCAGCTTTACAGGGGGCGCGCCGGACGAGCAGTACTTC. Translation: CASSFTGGAPDEQYF. V is TRBV11-2 and J is TRBJ2-7, with TRBD1 matching over 9 bases. This CDR3 region has 15 residues. V was clipped by 3 bases and J by 5 bases; unmatched bases: 8. The germline V gene has CDR1 SGHAT and CDR2 FQNNGV.

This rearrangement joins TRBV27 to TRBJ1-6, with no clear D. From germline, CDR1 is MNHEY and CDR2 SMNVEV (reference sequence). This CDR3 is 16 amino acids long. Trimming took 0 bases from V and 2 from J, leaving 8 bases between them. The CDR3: CASSLSLTTYNSPLHF. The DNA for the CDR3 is TGTGCCAGCAGTTTATCCCTAACGACCTATAATTCACCCCTCCACTTT.

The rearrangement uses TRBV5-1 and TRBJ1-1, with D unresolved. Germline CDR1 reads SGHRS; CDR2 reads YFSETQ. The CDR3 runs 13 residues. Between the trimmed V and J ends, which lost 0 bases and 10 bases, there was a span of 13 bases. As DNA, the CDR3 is TGCGCCAGCAGCTTGGTTGGCCTTTCCTCAGCTTTCTTT. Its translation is CASSLVGLSSAFF.

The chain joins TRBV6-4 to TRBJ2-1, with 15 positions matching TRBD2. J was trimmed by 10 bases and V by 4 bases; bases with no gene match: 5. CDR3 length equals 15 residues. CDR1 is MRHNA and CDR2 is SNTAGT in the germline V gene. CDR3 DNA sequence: TGTGCCAGCAGTGGGACTAGCGGGGGGGCCGGCGAGCAGTTCTTC. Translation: CASSGTSGGAGEQFF.

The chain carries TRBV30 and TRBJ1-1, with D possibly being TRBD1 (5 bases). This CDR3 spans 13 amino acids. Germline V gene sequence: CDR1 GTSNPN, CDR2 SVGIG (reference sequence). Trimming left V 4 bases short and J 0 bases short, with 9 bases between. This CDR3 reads CAWKVRVNTEAFF. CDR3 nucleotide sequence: TGTGCCTGGAAGGTCAGGGTGAACACTGAAGCTTTCTTT.

The CDR3 DNA is TGTGCCAGCAGCCAAGATCCTCATTCTAGGGGGCGAGGTGAAAAACTGTTTTTT. This codes for CASSQDPHSRGRGEKLFF. The rearrangement links TRBV4-2 to TRBJ1-4, with 7 bases aligning to TRBD1. Trimming took 0 bases from V and 7 from J; bases not matched to a gene: 14. The germline gives CDR1 LGHNA, CDR2 YNFKEQ. The CDR3 sequence is 18 residues long.

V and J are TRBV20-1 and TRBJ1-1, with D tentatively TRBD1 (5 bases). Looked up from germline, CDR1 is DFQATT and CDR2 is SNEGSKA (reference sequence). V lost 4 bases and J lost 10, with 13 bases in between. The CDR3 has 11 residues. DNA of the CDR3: TGCAGTGCTATTCGGGGGTCCGGAGCTTTCTTT. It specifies CSAIRGSGAFF.

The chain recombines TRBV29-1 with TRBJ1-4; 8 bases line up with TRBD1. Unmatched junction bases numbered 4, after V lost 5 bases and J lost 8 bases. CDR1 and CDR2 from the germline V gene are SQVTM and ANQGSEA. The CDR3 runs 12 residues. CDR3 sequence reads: CSVLRDREKLFF. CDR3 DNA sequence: TGCAGCGTTCTAAGGGACAGGGAAAAACTGTTTTTT.

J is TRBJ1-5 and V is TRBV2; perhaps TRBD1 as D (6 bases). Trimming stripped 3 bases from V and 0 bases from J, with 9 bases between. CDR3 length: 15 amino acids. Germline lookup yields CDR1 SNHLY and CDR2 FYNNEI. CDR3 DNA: TGTGCCAGCAGTGAGCGAGGGGGTAGCAATCAGCCCCAGCATTTT. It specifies CASSERGGSNQPQHF. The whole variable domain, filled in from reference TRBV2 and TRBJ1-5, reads EPEVTQTPSHQVTQMGQEVILRCVPISNHLYFYWYRQILGQKVEFLVSFYNNEISEKSEIFDDQFSVERPDGSNFTLKIRSTKLEDSAMYFCASSERGGSNQPQHFGDGTRLSIL.